This TCR beta chain derives from a study of regulatory T cells in long-lasting Graves disease. Whole-study context: For a period under 3 months, newly diagnosed Graves' patients had taken antithyroid drugs.

Ten or more counts support this clonotype. Its antigen is as yet unknown. Time point meaning: newly diagnosed GD, antithyroid drugs for less than 3 months. Preparation of the TCR library used RNA extracted from PBMCs. Patients hailed from an endocrinology department in Xi'an, China. Staff took around 9 milliliters of peripheral blood and put it into EDTA tubes. The CDR3 consists of 17 residues. Germline V lookup: CDR1 SGHRS, CDR2 YFSETQ. With V trimmed by 4 bases and J by 1 base, 12 bases remained unmatched. Whole-study findings and limits: Favoring TRBV28, TRBJ1-2 and TRBJ2-5 was a feature seen in persistent disease.

Library construction for TCR beta used iRepertoire HTBI primers and Arm-PCR of CDR3 regions. TCRdb used MiXCR to reprocess the multiplex PCR reads, holding one entry per CDR3 protein. Here the sample spans roughly 350,000 distinct CDR3 sequences, under 20% being singletons. The data were also submitted as part of a second study, on T cells in Graves' hyperthyroidism and ophthalmopathy.

J is TRBJ1-1 and V is TRBV5-1; 8 positions agree with TRBD1. This clonotype was obtained from a woman younger than 30 with Graves disease. The source was peripheral blood mononuclear cells (PBMCs), collected at new diagnosis, from a patient treated with antithyroid drugs. The CDR3 is CASSTDRGGRGNTEAFF. In DNA, the CDR3 is TGCGCCAGCAGCACCGACAGGGGAGGGAGGGGGAACACTGAAGCTTTCTTT. Full variable domain (outside the CDR3, taken from reference TRBV5-1 and TRBJ1-1): KAGVTQTPRYLIKTRGQQVTLSCSPISGHRSVSWYQQTPGQGLQFLFEYFSETQRNKGNFPGRFSGRQFSNSRSEMNVSTLELGDSALYLCASSTDRGGRGNTEAFFGQGTRLTVV.